This record concerns one T cell receptor (beta chain) sequence. Its antigen remains undetermined. Base qualities are not provided; no much larger clone lies one nucleotide away. TCRbeta CDR3 regions were amplified from genomic DNA using the immunoSEQ Assay, a bias-controlled multiplex PCR. Processing in the source paper ran as follows. The number of nucleated cells in each sample was estimated by amplification of reference gene primers within the assay. To quantify the absolute abundance of each unique TCRbeta CDR3 rearrangement, sequence reads were collapsed and filtered. For each sample, productive Simpson clonality was calculated as the square root of Simpson's diversity index across productive rearrangements. Drawn from immuneACCESS, this table holds only the in-frame rearrangements with V and J called that TCRdb kept. Clones are partly lost; checked studies trace under half to an unresolved V gene and leave the rest unexplained. The V and J calls and clone size were taken over from that table, and D and trimming were inferred from the DNA. In all, the sample holds about 440,000 clones, and 90% of those were seen once. The ten largest clones represent 0.6% of the sample.

Participants in the prospective study were enrolled through a virtual design, were aged roughly 18 to 95 years, and lived in 24 United States geographic areas. In the prospective study, participants were assigned to cohorts based on the clinical history participants reported in a screening survey and a study questionnaire. Recovered participants in ImmuneRACE Cohort 3 were defined by two consecutive negative NP/OP PCR tests, clearance by a healthcare professional, or resolution of symptoms. In the prospective study, mobile phlebotomists collected whole blood, serum and a nasopharyngeal or oropharyngeal swab from each participant. Additional blood draws and questionnaires over an approximately two-month period could optionally be provided by prospective study participants. Prospective study blood samples were shipped either frozen or at room temperature before DNA extraction. V loses 4 bases of germline sequence and J loses 7 bases, and the interval between the two ends is 8 bases. According to the germline V gene (reference sequence), CDR1 reads GTSNPN and CDR2 reads SVGIG. The CDR3, from cysteine to phenylalanine, totals 12 residues. The retained sequence is limited to the CDR3, 36 bases, with the frame set at the first base.

The data were obtained in a study of blood T cell repertoires in COVID-19 (dated by TCRdb to 2020 to 2021). Looking at the study overall: Samples from collaborators originated in the United States, Italy and Spain and spanned both the acute and convalescent phases of COVID-19. The repertoires were released in a freely available public database intended as a resource for research on the immune response to SARS-CoV-2. The prospective study material was composed of cDNA or gDNA derived from T cells, B-cell-depleted T cells, or PBMCs. Where available, HLA class I and class II types were taken from metadata supplied by the sample provider and were not determined by assay-based typing. Subjects who had been exposed to COVID-19, were actively infected with it, or had recovered from it provided the deeply sampled blood TCRbeta repertoires that made up the dataset. The sample metadata nearly always contained a de-identified subject ID, COVID-19 status, age in years and sex. The samples were drawn from two sources: the first 160 participants of the ongoing ImmuneRACE study, and over 950 subjects contributed by 6 global collaborators.

Overall study results and their limits: The amount of clinical and demographic metadata varied by source and participant and was provided uncurated.

Sample: PBMCs or T cells enriched from blood (not recorded which). Recombination joined TRBV30 with TRBJ1-6; perhaps TRBD1 is the D gene, with 6 bases matching. This receptor was identified in a man aged 18-30 years who had recovered from COVID-19. The CDR3 region has the sequence CAWTRGNSPLHF. DNA sequence: TGTGCCTGGACCAGGGGAAATTCACCCCTCCACTTT.